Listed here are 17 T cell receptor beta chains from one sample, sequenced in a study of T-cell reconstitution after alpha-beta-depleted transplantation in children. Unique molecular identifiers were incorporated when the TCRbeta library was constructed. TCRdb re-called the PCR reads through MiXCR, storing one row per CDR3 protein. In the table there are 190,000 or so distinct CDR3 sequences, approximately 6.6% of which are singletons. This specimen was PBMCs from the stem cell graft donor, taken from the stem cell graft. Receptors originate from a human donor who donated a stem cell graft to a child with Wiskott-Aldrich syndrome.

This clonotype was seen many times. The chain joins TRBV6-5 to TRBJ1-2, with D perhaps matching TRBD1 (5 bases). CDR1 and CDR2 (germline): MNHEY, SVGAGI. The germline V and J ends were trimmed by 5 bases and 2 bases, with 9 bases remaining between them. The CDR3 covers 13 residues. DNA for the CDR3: TGTGCCAGCAGTAGAGACAGAAACTATGGCTACACCTTC. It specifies CASSRDRNYGYTF.

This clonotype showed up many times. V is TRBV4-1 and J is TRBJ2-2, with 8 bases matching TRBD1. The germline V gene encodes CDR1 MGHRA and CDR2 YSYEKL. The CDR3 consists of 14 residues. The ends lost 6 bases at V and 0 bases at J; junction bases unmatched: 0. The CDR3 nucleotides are TGCGCCAGCAGGGGACAGGCGAACACCGGGGAGCTGTTTTTT. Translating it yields CASRGQANTGELFF.

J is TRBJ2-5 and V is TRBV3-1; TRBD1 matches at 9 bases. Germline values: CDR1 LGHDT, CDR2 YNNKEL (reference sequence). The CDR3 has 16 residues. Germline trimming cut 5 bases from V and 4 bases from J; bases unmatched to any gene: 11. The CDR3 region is CASSTRGQGLGETQYF. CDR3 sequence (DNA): TGTGCCAGCAGCACCCGTGGACAGGGGTTGGGAGAGACCCAGTACTTC.

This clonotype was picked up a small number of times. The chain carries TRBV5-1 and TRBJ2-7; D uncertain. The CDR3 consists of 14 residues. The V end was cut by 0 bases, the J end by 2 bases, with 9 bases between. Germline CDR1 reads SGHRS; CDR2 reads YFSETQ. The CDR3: CASSLEVRTYEQYF. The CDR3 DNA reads TGCGCCAGCAGCTTGGAGGTCAGGACCTACGAGCAGTACTTC.

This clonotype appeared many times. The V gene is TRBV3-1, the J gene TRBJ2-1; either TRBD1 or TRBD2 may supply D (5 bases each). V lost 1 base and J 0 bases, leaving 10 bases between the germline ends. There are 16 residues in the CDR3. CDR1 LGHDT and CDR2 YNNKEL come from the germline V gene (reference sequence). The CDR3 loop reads CASSQAGRGSYNEQFF. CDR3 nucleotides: TGTGCCAGCAGCCAAGCGGGAAGGGGCTCCTACAATGAGCAGTTCTTC.

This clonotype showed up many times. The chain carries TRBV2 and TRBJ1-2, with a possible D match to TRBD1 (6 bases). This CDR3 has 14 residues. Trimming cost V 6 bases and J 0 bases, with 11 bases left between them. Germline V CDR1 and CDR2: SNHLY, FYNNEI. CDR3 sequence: CASRMGHANYGYTF. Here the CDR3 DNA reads TGTGCCAGCAGGATGGGACATGCTAACTATGGCTACACCTTC.

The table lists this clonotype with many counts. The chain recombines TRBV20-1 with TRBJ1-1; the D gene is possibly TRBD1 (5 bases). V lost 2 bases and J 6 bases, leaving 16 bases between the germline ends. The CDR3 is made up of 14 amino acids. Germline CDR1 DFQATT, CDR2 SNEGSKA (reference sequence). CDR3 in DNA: TGCAGTGCTAGACTCGAAGGAGGGGCGCCTGAAGCTTTCTTT. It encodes CSARLEGGAPEAFF.

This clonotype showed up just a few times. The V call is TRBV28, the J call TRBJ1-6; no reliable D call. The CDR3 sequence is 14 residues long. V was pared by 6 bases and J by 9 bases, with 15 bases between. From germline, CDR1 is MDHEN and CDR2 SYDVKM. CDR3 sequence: CASRPAGWGSPLHF. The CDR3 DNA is TGTGCCAGCAGACCAGCAGGTTGGGGTTCACCCCTCCACTTT.

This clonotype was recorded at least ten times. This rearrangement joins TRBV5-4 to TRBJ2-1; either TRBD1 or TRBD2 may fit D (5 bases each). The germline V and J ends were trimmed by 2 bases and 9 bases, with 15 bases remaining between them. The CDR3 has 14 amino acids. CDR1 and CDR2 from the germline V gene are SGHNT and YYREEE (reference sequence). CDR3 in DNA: TGTGCCAGCAGCTTCGACAGTATCAGCGGTGAGCAGTTCTTC. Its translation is CASSFDSISGEQFF.

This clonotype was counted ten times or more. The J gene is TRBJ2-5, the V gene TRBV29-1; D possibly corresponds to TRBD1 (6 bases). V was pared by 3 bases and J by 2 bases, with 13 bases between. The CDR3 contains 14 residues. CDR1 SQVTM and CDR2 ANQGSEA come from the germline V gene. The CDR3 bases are TGCAGCGTTGAGGACACAGGGACACAAGAGACCCAGTACTTC. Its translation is CSVEDTGTQETQYF.

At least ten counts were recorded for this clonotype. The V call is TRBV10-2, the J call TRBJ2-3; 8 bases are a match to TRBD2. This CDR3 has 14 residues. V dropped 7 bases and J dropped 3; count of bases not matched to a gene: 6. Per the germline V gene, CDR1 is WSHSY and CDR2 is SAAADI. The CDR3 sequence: CASTWGGGTDTQYF. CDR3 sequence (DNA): TGCGCCAGCACTTGGGGCGGGGGGACAGATACGCAGTATTTT.

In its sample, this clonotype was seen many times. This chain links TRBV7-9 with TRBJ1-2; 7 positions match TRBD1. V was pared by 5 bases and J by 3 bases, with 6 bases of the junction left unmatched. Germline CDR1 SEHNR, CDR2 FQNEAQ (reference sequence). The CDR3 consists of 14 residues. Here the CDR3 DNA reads TGTGCCAGCAGCCCACCCGACAGGGACTATGGCTACACCTTC. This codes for CASSPPDRDYGYTF.

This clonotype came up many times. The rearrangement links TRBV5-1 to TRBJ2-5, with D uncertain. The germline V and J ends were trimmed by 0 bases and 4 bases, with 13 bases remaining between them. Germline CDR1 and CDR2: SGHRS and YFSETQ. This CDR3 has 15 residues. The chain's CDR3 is CASSLGTADPETQYF. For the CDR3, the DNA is TGCGCCAGCAGCTTGGGCACGGCTGACCCAGAGACCCAGTACTTC.

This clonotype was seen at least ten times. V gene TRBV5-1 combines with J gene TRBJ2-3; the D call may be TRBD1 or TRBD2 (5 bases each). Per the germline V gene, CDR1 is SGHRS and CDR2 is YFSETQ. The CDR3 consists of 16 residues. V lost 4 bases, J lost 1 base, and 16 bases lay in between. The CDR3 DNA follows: TGCGCCAGCAGCCCCCCGCGTTTGGGGGGCACAGATACGCAGTATTTT. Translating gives CASSPPRLGGTDTQYF.

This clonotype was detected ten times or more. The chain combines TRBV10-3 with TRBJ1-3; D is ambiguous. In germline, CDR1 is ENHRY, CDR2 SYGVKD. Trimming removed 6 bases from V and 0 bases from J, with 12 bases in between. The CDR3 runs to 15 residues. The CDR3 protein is CAISQDGISGNTIYF. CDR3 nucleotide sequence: TGTGCCATCAGCCAGGACGGAATCTCTGGAAACACCATATATTTT.

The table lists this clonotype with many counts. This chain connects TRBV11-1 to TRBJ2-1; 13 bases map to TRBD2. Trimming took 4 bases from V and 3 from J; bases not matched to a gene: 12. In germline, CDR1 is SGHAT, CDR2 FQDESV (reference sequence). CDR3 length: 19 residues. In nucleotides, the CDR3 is TGTGCCAGCAGCTCGATCGCCGGGACTAGCGGGAACGACTACAATGAGCAGTTCTTC. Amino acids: CASSSIAGTSGNDYNEQFF.

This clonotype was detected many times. The CDR3 spells CATSLRLANNEQFF. The CDR3 DNA reads as TGTGCCACCAGCCTAAGACTAGCGAACAATGAGCAGTTCTTC. The chain uses TRBV15 and TRBJ2-1, with TRBD2 identical over 8 bases. Trimming cost V 5 bases and J 5 bases; bases outside gene matches: 5. Germline values: CDR1 LNHNV, CDR2 YYDKDF (reference sequence). This CDR3 contains 14 residues.